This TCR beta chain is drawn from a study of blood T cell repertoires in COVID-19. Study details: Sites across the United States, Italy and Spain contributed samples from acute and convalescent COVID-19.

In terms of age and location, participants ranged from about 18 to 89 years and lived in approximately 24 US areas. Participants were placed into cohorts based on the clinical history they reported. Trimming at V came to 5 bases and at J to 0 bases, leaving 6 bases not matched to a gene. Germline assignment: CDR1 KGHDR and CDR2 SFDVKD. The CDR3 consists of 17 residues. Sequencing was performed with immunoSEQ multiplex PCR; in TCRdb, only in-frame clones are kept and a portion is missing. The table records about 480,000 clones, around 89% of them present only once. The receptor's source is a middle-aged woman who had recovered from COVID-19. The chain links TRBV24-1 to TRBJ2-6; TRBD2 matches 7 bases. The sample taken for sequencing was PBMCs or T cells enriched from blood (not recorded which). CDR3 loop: CATSGAGVSSGANVLTF. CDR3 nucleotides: TGTGCCACCAGTGGGGCGGGGGTAAGCTCTGGGGCCAACGTCCTGACTTTC.